These 2 T cell receptor beta chains share one sample of origin, sequenced in a study of T cell responses to AZD1222 COVID-19 vaccine. Method: immunoSEQ multiplex PCR; TCRdb's copy keeps in-frame clones and lacks some. The sample includes 150,000 to 200,000 clones, just over 85% seen only once; the top ten take around 10%. The material sequenced was peripheral blood, taken 28 days after the second AZD1222 dose. The receptors were sampled from an adult who received the AZD1222 COVID-19 vaccine.

The J gene is TRBJ2-7, the V gene TRBV6-1; possibly TRBD2 for D (6 bases). Trimming pared 2 bases from V and 0 bases from J, leaving 8 bases between. Germline loops: CDR1 MNHNS, CDR2 SASEGT. The CDR3 has 14 amino acids. This chain's CDR3 is CASSERGTSYEQYF. The CDR3 DNA is TGTGCCAGCAGTGAACGGGGGACCTCCTACGAGCAGTACTTC.

The chain employs TRBV9 and TRBJ2-5, with D perhaps matching TRBD1 (5 bases). There are 15 residues in the CDR3. Trimming removed 3 bases at V and 4 bases at J, with 16 bases between. Germline CDR1 and CDR2: SGDLS and YYNGEE. The CDR3 DNA reads as TGTGCCAGCAGCGCCCAGTCGTTCAGGGCAGAGACCCAGTACTTC. Its protein is CASSAQSFRAETQYF.